This T cell receptor beta chain came from a study of CD8+CD57+ T cells in acquired aplastic anemia. Regarding the study as a whole: The study found no significant CD8+ Simpson's diversity difference between patients and controls.

The use of genomic DNA as template underpinned the TCR beta VDJ and CDR3 profiling. TCRdb redid the calling of the reads with MiXCR, one entry per CDR3 protein. The sample holds around 290,000 distinct CDR3 sequences, about 50% seen once. V was clipped by 5 bases and J by 3 bases; unmatched bases: 12. Germline CDR1 SGHTA, CDR2 FQGNSA. The CDR3 loop spans 16 amino acids. With regard to this clonotype: Its antigen remains unidentified.

Only patients with CD8+CD57+ cell expansion on flow cytometry were chosen for sequencing. Sequenced: sorted CD4+, CD8+, or CD8+CD57+ T cells (not recorded which) from PBMCs. The sequence was collected from a human donor with aplastic anemia. The rearrangement uses TRBV7-2 and TRBJ2-5, with 7 bases aligning to TRBD2. CDR3 in amino acids: CASSQDATGGEETQYF. DNA for the CDR3: TGTGCCAGCAGCCAAGACGCGACGGGGGGAGAAGAGACCCAGTACTTC. Drawing the rest from reference TRBV7-2 and TRBJ2-5, the complete variable domain is GAGVSQSPSNKVTEKGKDVELRCDPISGHTALYWYRQSLGQGLEFLIYFQGNSAPDKSGLPSDRFSAERTGGSVSTLTIQRTQQEDSAVYLCASSQDATGGEETQYFGPGTRLLVL.